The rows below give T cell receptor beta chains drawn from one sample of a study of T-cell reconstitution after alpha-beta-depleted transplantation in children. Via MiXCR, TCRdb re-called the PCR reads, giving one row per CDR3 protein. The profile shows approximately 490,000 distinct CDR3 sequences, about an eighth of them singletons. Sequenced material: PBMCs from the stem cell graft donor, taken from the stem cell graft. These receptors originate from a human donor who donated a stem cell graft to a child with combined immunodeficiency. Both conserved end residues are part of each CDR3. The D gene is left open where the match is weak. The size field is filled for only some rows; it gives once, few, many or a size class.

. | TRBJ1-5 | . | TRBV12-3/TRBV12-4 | TGTGCCAGCAGTCCACCGGGGGGGATGGGCAATCAGCCCCAGCATTTT | CASSPPGGMGNQPQHF
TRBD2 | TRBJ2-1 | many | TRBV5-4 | TGTGCCAGCAGTCCCAGCGGGAGGGCCCGGATTGAGCAGTTCTTC | CASSPSGRARIEQFF
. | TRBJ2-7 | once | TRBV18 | TGTGCCAGCTCCCTCGAGCTGGCCGAGCAGTACTTC | CASSLELAEQYF
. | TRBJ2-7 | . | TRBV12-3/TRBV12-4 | TGTGCCAGCAGTTCCGGACCGGAGGAGCAGTACTTC | CASSSGPEEQYF
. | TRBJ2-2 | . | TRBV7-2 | TGTGCCAGCAGCTTAATGGACTGGAACACCGGGGAGCTGTTTTTT | CASSLMDWNTGELFF
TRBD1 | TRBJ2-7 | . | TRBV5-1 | TGCGCCAGCAGCGTAGACAGGGGTAGGTCCTACGAGCAGTACTTC | CASSVDRGRSYEQYF
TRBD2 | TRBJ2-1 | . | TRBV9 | TGTGCCAGCAGCACGACTAGCGGGGGGTACGACAATGAGCAGTTCTTC | CASSTTSGGYDNEQFF
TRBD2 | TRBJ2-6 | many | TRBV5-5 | TGTGCCAGCAGCGCTAGCGGGAGCTCTGGGGCCAACGTCCTGACTTTC | CASSASGSSGANVLTF
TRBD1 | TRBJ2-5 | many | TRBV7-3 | TGTGCCAGCAGTTCCGGGACAGGGGATTGGCAAGAGACCCAGTACTTC | CASSSGTGDWQETQYF
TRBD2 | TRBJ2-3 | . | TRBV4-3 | TGCGCCAGCAGCCAAGACCTTAATTTGCGGGGGGGTCGCACAGATACGCAGTATTTT | CASSQDLNLRGGRTDTQYF
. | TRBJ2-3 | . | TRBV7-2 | TGTGCCAGCAGCCAGCACGGGACTAGCACAGATACGCAGTATTTT | CASSQHGTSTDTQYF
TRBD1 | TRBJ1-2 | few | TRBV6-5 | TGTGCCAGCAGTTACTTGACAGGGCTCTATGGCTACACCTTC | CASSYLTGLYGYTF
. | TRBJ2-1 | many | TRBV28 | TGTGCCAGCAGTGCCCTTGAGCAGTTCTTC | CASSALEQFF
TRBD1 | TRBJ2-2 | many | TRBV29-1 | TGCAGCGTTCAAGGGACAGCCACAAACACCGGGGAGCTGTTTTTT | CSVQGTATNTGELFF
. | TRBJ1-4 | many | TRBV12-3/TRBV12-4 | TGTGCCAGCAGCCCGGCCCGGGACCAGAATGAAAAACTGTTTTTT | CASSPARDQNEKLFF
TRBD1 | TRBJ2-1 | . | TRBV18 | TGTGCCAGCTCCCCGGGACAGGTCAATGAGCAGTTCTTC | CASSPGQVNEQFF
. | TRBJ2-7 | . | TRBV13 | TGTGCCAGCAGCTTCAGGGTTCGGGACGAGCAGTACTTC | CASSFRVRDEQYF